This entry describes one TCR beta chain. The sample comes from a study of blood T cell repertoires in COVID-19. Turning to the study itself: Samples representing acute and convalescent COVID-19 were sourced from the United States, Italy and Spain. In each case, the material was cDNA or gDNA derived from T cells, B-cell-depleted T cells, or PBMCs.

Study processing details: Amplifying reference gene primers gave estimates of nucleated cell counts. Measured with immunoSEQ multiplex PCR; TCRdb has only the in-frame clones, and not every one. The V and J calls and the clone size are those of that table, but D and trimming were determined from the DNA. The data hold about 270,000 clones, with 88% observed a single time. CDR1 is SGHVS and CDR2 is FNYEAQ in the germline V gene. V lost 1 base, J lost 6 bases, and 6 bases stayed unmatched. The CDR3 covers 16 residues. This chain joins TRBV7-6 and TRBJ2-3, with 11 bases lining up with TRBD1. Sequenced material: peripheral blood. This clonotype was obtained from a man in his fifties or sixties who had recovered from COVID-19. This CDR3 reads CASSLGTGGLSDTQYF. The CDR3, as DNA: TGTGCCAGCAGCTTAGGGACAGGGGGCCTGAGCGATACGCAGTATTTT. Full variable domain (missing parts from reference TRBV7-6 and TRBJ2-3): GAGVSQSPRYKVTKRGQDVALRCDPISGHVSLYWYRQALGQGPEFLTYFNYEAQQDKSGLPNDRFSAERPEGSISTLTIQRTEQRDSAMYRCASSLGTGGLSDTQYFGPGTRLTVL.